These T cell receptor beta chains were read from a single sample in a study of T-cell reconstitution after alpha-beta-depleted transplantation in children. TCRdb analysed the PCR reads with MiXCR anew, one entry per CDR3 protein. Seen here are 600,000 to 800,000 distinct CDR3 sequences, about 12% observed once, and the top ten hold 0.79%. The specimen was PBMCs, collected before TCRalphabeta/CD19-depleted stem cell transplant. Every receptor here comes from a girl aged 2-10 years with congenital amegakaryocytic thrombocytopenia, due to receive a stem cell transplant. CDR3s include the opening cysteine and the closing phenylalanine or tryptophan. D genes are given only for firm matches. Size is omitted from some rows. Given values are once, few, many or a class for expanded clones.

v_call	j_call	d_call	clone_size	cdr3_aa	cdr3_nt
TRBV20-1	TRBJ2-7	-	many	CSVLKGPYEQYF	TGCAGTGTGCTCAAGGGGCCCTACGAGCAGTACTTC
TRBV15	TRBJ2-5	TRBD2	-	CATGGRAVETQYF	TGTGCCACCGGCGGGAGGGCCGTGGAGACCCAGTACTTC
TRBV4-1	TRBJ1-2	-	-	CASSQIRRDGYTF	TGCGCCAGCAGCCAAATCCGTAGGGATGGCTACACCTTC
TRBV10-3	TRBJ2-5	-	few	CAISDRGRDQETQYF	TGTGCCATCAGTGACAGGGGCAGAGACCAAGAGACCCAGTACTTC
TRBV7-6	TRBJ2-6	-	many	CASSLMASSGANVLTF	TGTGCCAGCAGCTTAATGGCTAGCTCTGGGGCCAACGTCCTGACTTTC
TRBV20-1	TRBJ2-5	-	many	CSAKSLGPAGTQYF	TGCAGTGCTAAGTCTCTAGGGCCTGCCGGGACCCAGTACTTC
TRBV12-3/TRBV12-4	TRBJ1-3	-	-	CASSPRTGNTIYF	TGTGCCAGCAGCCCGAGGACTGGAAACACCATATATTTT
TRBV28	TRBJ1-3	-	-	CASSLGSLGNTIYF	TGTGCCAGCAGTTTGGGGTCGCTCGGAAACACCATATATTTT
TRBV5-1	TRBJ2-7	TRBD2	few	CASKLATSYEQYF	TGCGCCAGCAAACTAGCGACCTCCTACGAGCAGTACTTC
TRBV5-5	TRBJ1-3	-	-	CASSLVASGNTIYF	TGTGCCAGCAGCTTGGTTGCCTCTGGAAACACCATATATTTT
TRBV20-1	TRBJ2-1	-	many	CSAKLRDEQFF	TGCAGTGCCAAATTGAGGGATGAGCAGTTCTTC
TRBV5-1	TRBJ2-3	TRBD1	many	CASSLAVGQGADTQYF	TGCGCCAGCAGCTTGGCCGTGGGGCAGGGGGCAGATACGCAGTATTTT
TRBV5-6	TRBJ1-2	-	many	CASSVQVGGYTF	TGTGCCAGCAGCGTCCAGGTGGGGGGCTACACCTTC
TRBV14	TRBJ1-1	TRBD1	-	CASSPYIWTGDNYSPATEAFF	TGTGCCAGCAGCCCTTATATTTGGACAGGGGACAACTATTCGCCGGCCACTGAAGCTTTCTTT
TRBV10-3	TRBJ2-1	-	few	CAISLGPSRGEQFF	TGTGCCATCAGCCTGGGACCCTCGAGGGGTGAGCAGTTCTTC
TRBV6-1	TRBJ2-5	-	many	CASSHRREETQYF	TGTGCCAGCAGTCATCGTAGAGAAGAGACCCAGTACTTC
TRBV29-1	TRBJ2-1	-	-	CSVGGAGIDVQFF	TGCAGCGTGGGGGGCGCGGGAATCGATGTGCAGTTCTTC
TRBV11-2	TRBJ2-7	-	-	CASSLDLLATYEQYF	TGTGCCAGCAGCTTAGATCTACTAGCTACCTACGAGCAGTACTTC
TRBV7-6	TRBJ2-7	-	-	CASSRVSVDEQYF	TGTGCCAGCAGCCGAGTCTCGGTGGACGAGCAGTACTTC
TRBV29-1	TRBJ1-5	-	many	CSVEDAGLLYSNQPQHF	TGCAGCGTTGAAGATGCAGGCCTTCTCTATAGCAATCAGCCCCAGCATTTT
TRBV7-8	TRBJ2-7	TRBD1	few	CASSRGTEAYEQYF	TGTGCCAGCAGCCGAGGGACAGAGGCCTACGAGCAGTACTTC
TRBV7-8	TRBJ2-3	TRBD1	many	CASSLVSDRAYTDTQYF	TGTGCCAGCAGCTTAGTAAGCGACAGGGCTTACACAGATACGCAGTATTTT
TRBV27	TRBJ2-2	TRBD2	few	CASSPKRPGLAGGTGELFF	TGTGCCAGCAGTCCCAAACGCCCGGGACTAGCGGGAGGGACCGGGGAGCTGTTTTTT
TRBV27	TRBJ1-3	TRBD1	many	CASSNRGFGNTIYF	TGTGCCAGCAGTAACAGGGGTTTTGGAAACACCATATATTTT
TRBV30	TRBJ2-6	-	-	CAWSHGSGANVLTF	TGTGCCTGGTCACACGGCTCTGGGGCCAACGTCCTGACTTTC
TRBV29-1	TRBJ2-6	-	many	CSVLSVRTGANVLTF	TGCAGCGTCCTTAGCGTACGGACTGGGGCCAACGTCCTGACTTTC
TRBV5-6	TRBJ2-5	TRBD1	few	CASSLPGQAETQYF	TGTGCCAGCAGCTTACCGGGACAGGCGGAGACCCAGTACTTC
TRBV11-2	TRBJ1-4	-	few	CASSSTYGAHEKLFF	TGTGCCAGCAGCTCCACGTATGGGGCGCATGAAAAACTGTTTTTT
TRBV29-1	TRBJ2-2	-	many	CSVRLETDKWVFF	TGCAGCGTCCGCCTCGAAACCGATAAGTGGGTGTTTTTT
TRBV20-1	TRBJ2-3	TRBD2	many	CSVPAGGSTQYF	TGCAGTGTGCCAGCGGGAGGTTCCACGCAGTATTTT
TRBV20-1	TRBJ2-5	-	few	CSARQAGETQYF	TGCAGTGCCCGGCAGGCGGGTGAGACCCAGTACTTC
TRBV20-1	TRBJ1-5	TRBD1	-	CSALEQGRFSNKPQHF	TGCAGTGCCTTAGAACAGGGGCGATTTAGCAATAAGCCCCAGCATTTT
TRBV12-3/TRBV12-4	TRBJ2-1	-	many	CASRGSGTPHHNEQFF	TGTGCCAGTAGAGGGTCCGGGACTCCACACCACAATGAGCAGTTCTTC
TRBV5-1	TRBJ2-7	-	many	CASSLVEGGSYEQYF	TGCGCCAGCAGCTTGGTGGAAGGTGGTTCCTACGAGCAGTACTTC
TRBV20-1	TRBJ2-7	TRBD2	-	CSARDPLAGTYEQYF	TGCAGTGCTAGAGATCCGCTAGCGGGAACCTACGAGCAGTACTTC
TRBV7-2	TRBJ2-1	TRBD2	-	CASSKGLRNEQFF	TGTGCCAGCAGCAAGGGACTACGCAATGAGCAGTTCTTC
TRBV5-1	TRBJ2-1	TRBD1	-	CASSFTGTGAYNEQFF	TGCGCCAGCAGCTTCACGGGGACAGGGGCCTACAATGAGCAGTTCTTC
TRBV5-1	TRBJ2-5	-	-	CASSIGLQMKETQYF	TGCGCCAGCAGCATCGGACTACAGATGAAAGAGACCCAGTACTTC
TRBV15	TRBJ2-5	-	-	CATSRDQFGFETQYF	TGTGCCACCAGCAGAGATCAGTTTGGGTTTGAGACCCAGTACTTC
TRBV11-1	TRBJ2-5	TRBD1	many	CASSSTKMTGSSQETQYF	TGTGCCAGCAGTAGTACAAAAATGACAGGGTCCTCCCAAGAGACCCAGTACTTC
TRBV12-3/TRBV12-4	TRBJ2-3	-	-	CASSPLTGGVYDTQYF	TGTGCCAGCAGTCCCCTTACGGGGGGCGTATATGATACGCAGTATTTT
TRBV12-3/TRBV12-4	TRBJ2-1	-	many	CASKTAAYNEQFF	TGTGCCAGCAAGACGGCCGCCTACAATGAGCAGTTCTTC
TRBV10-3	TRBJ2-7	-	many	CAIIRDSSYEQYF	TGTGCCATCATCCGCGACAGCTCCTACGAGCAGTACTTC
TRBV7-9	TRBJ2-1	-	many	CASSFHLNEQFF	TGTGCCAGCAGCTTCCACCTCAATGAGCAGTTCTTC
TRBV20-1	TRBJ2-3	TRBD2	-	CSARGEASGPMDTQYF	TGCAGTGCCAGGGGCGAGGCTAGCGGGCCGATGGATACGCAGTATTTT
TRBV7-2	TRBJ2-5	-	many	CASSLVIQETQYF	TGTGCCAGCAGCTTAGTGATACAAGAGACCCAGTACTTC
TRBV10-3	TRBJ2-5	-	few	CAISVHSRTRQETQYF	TGTGCCATCAGTGTGCACAGCAGGACTCGGCAAGAGACCCAGTACTTC